The next 28 T cell receptor beta chains were all read from a single sample in a study of a mutant IDH1 vaccine in newly diagnosed glioma (dated by TCRdb to the early 2020s). Library preparation was by the immunoSEQ multiplex PCR assay. In its TCRdb copy, this immuneACCESS table keeps in-frame sequences only and misses some clones. Where compared with another copy, unresolved V genes explain less than half of these, and the others have no known cause. This sample has some 51,000 clones in its table, and around 80% of those were observed once. The ten most abundant clones make up about 5.2% of the sample. Sample time point, as interpreted from the label and publication: week 5, during vaccination. Every vaccine dose consisted of 300 ug of a 20-mer mutant IDH1 peptide in Montanide, administered subcutaneously together with topical imiquimod. Their target antigens are unknown. This specimen consisted of PBMCs, obtained from a glioma patient whose treatment included an IDH1 peptide vaccine. The receptors here all came from a man aged 50-60 years with glioma.

This clone was counted once. The CDR3 reads CASRTGKLEGYTF. CDR3 in DNA: TGTGCCAGCAGGACAGGGAAGCTTGAAGGCTACACCTTC. This sequence joins TRBV2 and TRBJ1-2; 7 bases match TRBD1. Losses at the gene ends were 6 bases for V and 8 bases for J; bases not matched to a gene: 9. Germline values: CDR1 SNHLY, CDR2 FYNNEI. The CDR3 sequence is 13 residues long.

The chain is built from TRBV5-4 and TRBJ1-6, with a possible D match to TRBD1 (6 bases). This CDR3 spans 14 amino acids. Per the germline V gene, CDR1 is SGHNT and CDR2 is YYREEE (reference sequence). The V gene lost 1 base and the J gene lost 10 bases, with 12 bases spanning the gap. The CDR3 sequence is CASSLRAGESPLHF. In nucleotides, the CDR3 is TGTGCCAGCAGCTTGAGGGCAGGGGAATCACCCCTCCACTTT.

This chain uses TRBV5-1 with TRBJ1-1; D may be TRBD1 (5 bases). Germline CDR1 is SGHRS and CDR2 is YFSETQ. The CDR3 covers 15 residues. V was pared by 7 bases and J by 1 base, with 17 bases between. CDR3 sequence: CASAVGGVRNTEAFF. The CDR3 bases are TGCGCCAGCGCTGTTGGAGGGGTCAGGAACACTGAAGCTTTCTTT.

This sequence joins TRBV4-2 and TRBJ2-1; TRBD2 matches at 13 bases. Germline CDR1 is LGHNA and CDR2 is YNFKEQ. V lost 4 bases, J lost 4 bases, and 4 bases stayed unmatched. This CDR3 has 16 amino acids. The CDR3 region has the DNA TGTGCCAGCAGCCCGACTAGCGGGGGGTATTACAATGAGCAGTTCTTC. Protein sequence: CASSPTSGGYYNEQFF.

Of note for this clone: At one end the junction does not follow the germline gene, possibly because of a read error. The V and J genes are TRBV12-5 and TRBJ1-3; perhaps TRBD1 as D (5 bases). This CDR3 spans 14 amino acids. Looked up from germline, CDR1 is LGHNT and CDR2 is FRNRAP. In DNA form, the CDR3 reads TGTGCTAGTGGCCTGGCGGGGCGCCAGGCTCATCGTATTTTT. This codes for CASGLAGRQAHRIF.

This clone appeared a single time. V is TRBV7-6 and J is TRBJ1-1; 7 bases line up with TRBD1. The CDR3 runs 14 residues. V shed 5 bases and J 6 bases; nucleotides not matched to a gene: 9. Germline CDR1 reads SGHVS; CDR2 reads FNYEAQ. The CDR3 DNA is TGTGCCAGCAGCACCTCAGGGGGTTATGCTGAAGCTTTCTTT. Protein sequence: CASSTSGGYAEAFF.

The chain recombines TRBV18 with TRBJ2-7; possibly TRBD2 for D (6 bases). Trimming removed 3 bases from V and 7 bases from J, with 16 bases in between. The germline V gene encodes CDR1 KGHSH and CDR2 LQKENI. The CDR3 totals 14 residues. The CDR3 protein is CASSPARGRGEQYF. In nucleotides, the CDR3 is TGTGCCAGCTCACCTGCAAGGGGTCGGGGGGAGCAGTACTTC.

The chain recombines TRBV28 with TRBJ2-7, with D perhaps assigned TRBD1 or TRBD2 (5 bases each). With 4 bases removed from V and 4 bases from J, the gap between germline ends came to 11 bases. Germline V gene data show CDR1 as MDHEN and CDR2 as SYDVKM. The CDR3 consists of 13 residues. CDR3 DNA sequence: TGTGCCAGCAGTTGGGGGACGGCTTACGAGCAGTACTTC. Encoded protein: CASSWGTAYEQYF.

The gene calls are TRBV10-3 and TRBJ1-2, with D hard to call. Germline lookup yields CDR1 ENHRY and CDR2 SYGVKD. V lost 8 bases, J lost 3 bases, and 16 bases lay in between. The CDR3 contains 14 residues. The CDR3 DNA is TGTGCCATCCGACGTGGGGAGGCGGACTATGGCTACACCTTC. Encoded protein: CAIRRGEADYGYTF.

The chain uses TRBV5-6 and TRBJ2-5; D is ambiguous. Germline CDR1 reads SGHDT; CDR2 reads YYEEEE. CDR3 length equals 11 residues. Between the trimmed V and J ends, which lost 2 bases and 3 bases, there was a span of 2 bases. CDR3 residues: CASSFKETQYF. CDR3 nucleotides: TGTGCCAGCAGCTTCAAAGAGACCCAGTACTTC. The variable domain in full, with the rest retrieved from reference TRBV5-6 and TRBJ2-5, is DAGVTQSPTHLIKTRGQQVTLRCSPKSGHDTVSWYQQALGQGPQFIFQYYEEEERQRGNFPDRFSGHQFPNYSSELNVNALLLGDSALYLCASSFKETQYFGPGTRLLVL.

The chain joins TRBV2 to TRBJ2-7; the D gene could be TRBD1 or TRBD2 (5 bases each). Germline-derived CDR1 and CDR2 are SNHLY and FYNNEI. V was clipped by 1 base and J by 5 bases, with 9 bases between them. The CDR3 length is 13 residues. CDR3 sequence reads: CASSEEMGDEQYF. In DNA form, the CDR3 reads TGTGCCAGCAGTGAAGAAATGGGGGACGAGCAGTACTTC.

V and J are TRBV10-2 and TRBJ2-5, with 9 bases matching TRBD2. Germline V gene data show CDR1 as WSHSY and CDR2 as SAAADI. The ends lost 8 bases at V and 5 bases at J; junction bases unmatched: 9. The CDR3 consists of 14 residues. The CDR3 loop reads CASGGSGGRETQYF. DNA for the CDR3: TGCGCCAGCGGAGGTAGCGGGGGCCGGGAGACCCAGTACTTC.

The chain has TRBV9 and TRBJ2-1; 9 positions match TRBD2. The germline CDR1 and CDR2 sequences are SGDLS and YYNGEE. J lost 4 bases, V lost 4 bases, and 6 bases had no gene match. There are 15 residues in the CDR3. The CDR3 here is CASSPGAGGYNEQFF. CDR3 coding DNA: TGTGCCAGCAGCCCCGGGGCGGGGGGGTACAATGAGCAGTTCTTC.

This clone has more than one count but fewer than ten. The rearrangement joins TRBV5-1 to TRBJ2-6; TRBD1 matches 10 bases. J gave up 2 bases and V 0 bases, and 2 bases lay outside the gene matches. The CDR3 is 17 amino acids. Germline values: CDR1 SGHRS, CDR2 YFSETQ. The CDR3 nucleotides read TGCGCCAGCAGCTTGGGACAGGGGGCCGCTGGGGCCAACGTCCTGACTTTC. It yields the protein CASSLGQGAAGANVLTF.

The rearrangement uses TRBV19 and TRBJ1-5; D uncertain. Germline loops: CDR1 LNHDA, CDR2 SQIVND (reference sequence). This CDR3 comprises 14 residues. V was trimmed by 7 bases and J by 11 bases, leaving 21 bases between them. The CDR3 coding sequence is TGTGCCAGTACTCTAGGTGGACCCAATACGGCCCAGCATTTT. This gives the protein CASTLGGPNTAQHF.

This chain joins TRBV11-2 and TRBJ1-6, with a tentative D call TRBD1 (6 bases). The CDR3 contains 15 residues. CDR1 is SGHAT, CDR2 FQNNGV, per germline. Trimming shortened V by 2 bases and J by 5 bases, and 10 bases separated the two germline ends. CDR3 loop: CASSLQSGDNSPLHF. The CDR3 bases are TGTGCCAGCAGCTTACAGTCAGGGGATAATTCACCCCTCCACTTT.

V usage is TRBV6-1 and J usage is TRBJ1-5; no reliable D call. The CDR3 spans 21 residues. Deletions cut 2 bases from V and 0 bases from J, with 26 bases between. Germline values: CDR1 MNHNS, CDR2 SASEGT. The DNA of the CDR3 is TGTGCCAGCAGTGAATCGGCCCGGGTACGAGGAATCTGGGGTAGCAATCAGCCCCAGCATTTT. Translated, it gives CASSESARVRGIWGSNQPQHF.

V is TRBV6-6 and J is TRBJ2-7; D unresolved. The CDR3 runs 11 residues. Germline loops: CDR1 MNHNY, CDR2 SVGAGI (reference sequence). V lost 4 bases and J lost 4, with 5 bases in between. CDR3 sequence reads: CASSSEYEQYF. In DNA form, the CDR3 reads TGTGCCAGCAGTTCTGAGTACGAGCAGTACTTC.

J is TRBJ1-5 and V is TRBV2, with D perhaps matching TRBD1 (5 bases). CDR1 and CDR2 (germline): SNHLY, FYNNEI. The ends were cut back, 7 bases at V and 6 bases at J, with 16 bases in the middle. The CDR3 is made up of 14 amino acids. CDR3 coding DNA: TGTGCCAGCACGGAGGCCAGGGATAGTCAGCCCCAGCATTTT. Its protein product is CASTEARDSQPQHF.

V and J are TRBV10-3 and TRBJ1-5; possibly TRBD1 for D (5 bases). V was cut by 6 bases and J by 4 bases, with 16 bases left in between. CDR1 and CDR2 from the germline V gene are ENHRY and SYGVKD. CDR3 length: 15 residues. CDR3 sequence reads: CAISSASGGNQPQHF. CDR3 coding DNA: TGTGCCATCAGCTCCGCCTCCGGGGGAAATCAGCCCCAGCATTTT.

V and J are TRBV6-5 and TRBJ1-1; no firm D call. The germline CDR1 and CDR2 sequences are MNHEY and SVGAGI. The V and J ends lost 0 bases and 1 base respectively, with 9 bases between them. CDR3 size: 15 residues. This CDR3 reads CASSYSIGQNTEAFF. The DNA for the CDR3 is TGTGCCAGCAGTTACTCGATCGGTCAGAACACTGAAGCTTTCTTT.

The J gene is TRBJ1-5, the V gene TRBV27; D gene unclear. This CDR3 spans 14 amino acids. The germline gives CDR1 MNHEY, CDR2 SMNVEV (reference sequence). With 3 bases removed from V and 1 base from J, the gap between germline ends came to 7 bases. CDR3 coding DNA: TGTGCCAGCAGTTTGGTGGCGAGCAATCAGCCCCAGCATTTT. Translation: CASSLVASNQPQHF.

The J gene is TRBJ2-2, the V gene TRBV5-1; 9 bases agree with TRBD2. This CDR3 has 16 amino acids. The germline CDR1 and CDR2 sequences are SGHRS and YFSETQ. Germline trimming cut 4 bases from V and 5 bases from J; bases unmatched to any gene: 9. The CDR3 loop is CASSSRAGGFTGELFF. CDR3 bases: TGCGCCAGCAGCAGCCGAGCGGGGGGCTTTACCGGGGAGCTGTTTTTT.

The gene calls are TRBV6-5 and TRBJ1-1, with D perhaps matching TRBD1 (5 bases). Germline-derived CDR1 and CDR2 are MNHEY and SVGAGI. V lost 0 bases and J lost 1, with 6 bases in between. The CDR3 length is 14 residues. CDR3 sequence reads: CASSYSRGNTEAFF. The CDR3 nucleotides are TGTGCCAGCAGTTACTCTAGGGGGAACACTGAAGCTTTCTTT.

About this clone itself: Other nucleotide sequences in the sample specify the same CDR3. V and J are TRBV10-3 and TRBJ1-4; 7 nucleotides agree with TRBD1. The V gene end was trimmed by 3 bases and the J gene end by 6 bases; junction bases not matched to a gene: 7. CDR1 and CDR2 (germline): ENHRY, SYGVKD. The CDR3 sequence is 15 residues long. The CDR3 here is CAISDPGQGDEKLFF. Written as DNA, the CDR3 is TGTGCCATCAGTGACCCGGGGCAGGGGGATGAAAAACTGTTTTTT.

Written as DNA, the CDR3 is TGTGCCAGCAGTGAGTTCAGGGGGTCATACAATGAGCAGTTCTTC. This codes for CASSEFRGSYNEQFF. V usage is TRBV2 and J usage is TRBJ2-1; 7 bases are a match to TRBD1. Germline-derived CDR1 and CDR2 are SNHLY and FYNNEI. Trimming removed 3 bases from V and 4 bases from J; junction bases left unmatched: 6. The CDR3 is 15 amino acids.

This chain joins TRBV28 and TRBJ1-1, with TRBD1 matching over 10 bases. Germline CDR1 MDHEN, CDR2 SYDVKM. There are 13 residues in the CDR3. Trimming took 4 bases from V and 8 from J; bases not matched to a gene: 4. The CDR3 DNA follows: TGTGCCAGCAGTTCCCGACAGGGGGCAGAAGCTTTCTTT. It specifies CASSSRQGAEAFF.

This clone has just a few counts. The chain employs TRBV7-9 and TRBJ2-7; D is possibly TRBD1 (6 bases). The CDR3 is 14 amino acids. V was trimmed by 5 bases and J by 9 bases, leaving 20 bases between them. CDR1 SEHNR and CDR2 FQNEAQ come from the germline V gene (reference sequence). The CDR3 coding sequence is TGTGCCAGCAGCACGACAGGTCGTTGGATGGGGCAGTACTTC. Translation gives CASSTTGRWMGQYF.